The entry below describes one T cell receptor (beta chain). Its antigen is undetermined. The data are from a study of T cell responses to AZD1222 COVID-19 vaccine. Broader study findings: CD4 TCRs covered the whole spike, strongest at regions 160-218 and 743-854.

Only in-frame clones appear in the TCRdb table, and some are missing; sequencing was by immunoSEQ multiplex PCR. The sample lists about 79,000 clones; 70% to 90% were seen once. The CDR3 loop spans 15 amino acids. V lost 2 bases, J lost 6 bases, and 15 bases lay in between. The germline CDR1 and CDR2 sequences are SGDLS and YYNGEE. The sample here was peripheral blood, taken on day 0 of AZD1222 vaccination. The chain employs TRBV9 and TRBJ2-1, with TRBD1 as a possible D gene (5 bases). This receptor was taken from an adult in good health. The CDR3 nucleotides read TGTGCCAGCAGCGTGCAGGCAGGGTGGAGCAATGAGCAGTTCTTC. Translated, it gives CASSVQAGWSNEQFF.